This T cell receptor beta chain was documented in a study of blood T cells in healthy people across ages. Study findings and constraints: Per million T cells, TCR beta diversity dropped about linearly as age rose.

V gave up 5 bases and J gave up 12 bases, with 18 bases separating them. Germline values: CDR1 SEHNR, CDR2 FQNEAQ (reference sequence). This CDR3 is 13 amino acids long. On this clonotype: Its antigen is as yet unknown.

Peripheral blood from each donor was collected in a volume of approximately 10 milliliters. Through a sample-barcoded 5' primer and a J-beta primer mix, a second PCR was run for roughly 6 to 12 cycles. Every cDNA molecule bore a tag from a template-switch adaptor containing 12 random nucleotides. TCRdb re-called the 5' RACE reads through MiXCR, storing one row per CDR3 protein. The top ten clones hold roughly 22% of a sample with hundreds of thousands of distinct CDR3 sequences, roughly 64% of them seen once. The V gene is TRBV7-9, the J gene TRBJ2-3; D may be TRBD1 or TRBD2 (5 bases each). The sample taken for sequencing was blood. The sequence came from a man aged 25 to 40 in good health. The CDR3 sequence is CASSPASRDQQYF. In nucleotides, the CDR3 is TGTGCCAGCAGCCCAGCCTCCCGGGACCAACAGTATTTT.